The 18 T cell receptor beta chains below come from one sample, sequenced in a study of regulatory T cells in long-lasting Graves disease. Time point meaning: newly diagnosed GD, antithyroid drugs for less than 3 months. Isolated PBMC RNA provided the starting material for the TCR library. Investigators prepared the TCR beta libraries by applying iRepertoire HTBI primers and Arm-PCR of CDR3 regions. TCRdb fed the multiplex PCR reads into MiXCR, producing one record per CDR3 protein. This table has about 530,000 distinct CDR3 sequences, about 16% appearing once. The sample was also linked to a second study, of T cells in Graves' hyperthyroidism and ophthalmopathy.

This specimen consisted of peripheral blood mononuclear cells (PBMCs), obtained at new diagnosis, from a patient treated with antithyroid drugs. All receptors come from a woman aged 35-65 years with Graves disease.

Here the CDR3 DNA reads TGTGCCAGCAGCTCCCTGGGGACCGCGTTCGAGCAGTACTTC. This translates into CASSSLGTAFEQYF. V and J are TRBV7-9 and TRBJ2-7; tentatively, D is TRBD1 or TRBD2 (5 bases each). This CDR3 region has 14 residues. V was pared by 4 bases and J by 6 bases, with 16 bases between. Per germline, CDR1 SEHNR and CDR2 FQNEAQ (reference sequence).

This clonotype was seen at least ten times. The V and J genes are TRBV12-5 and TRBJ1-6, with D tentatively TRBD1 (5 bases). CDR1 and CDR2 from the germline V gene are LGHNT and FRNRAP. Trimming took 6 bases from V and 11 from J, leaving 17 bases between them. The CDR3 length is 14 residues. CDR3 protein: CASGFGTGGTPLHF. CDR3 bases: TGTGCTAGTGGCTTTGGGACTGGGGGGACACCCCTCCACTTT.

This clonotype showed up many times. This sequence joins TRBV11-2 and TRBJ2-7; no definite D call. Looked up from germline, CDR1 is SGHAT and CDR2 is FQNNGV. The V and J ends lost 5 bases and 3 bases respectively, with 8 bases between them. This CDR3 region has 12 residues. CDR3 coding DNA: TGTGCCAGCAGCGTCGTGGGCTACGAGCAGTACTTC. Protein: CASSVVGYEQYF.

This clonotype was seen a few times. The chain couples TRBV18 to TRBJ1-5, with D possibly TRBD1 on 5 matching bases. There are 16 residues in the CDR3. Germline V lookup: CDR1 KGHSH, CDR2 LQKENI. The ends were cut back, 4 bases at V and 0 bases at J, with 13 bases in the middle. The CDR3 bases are TGTGCCAGCTCACGGACCGTGGGGGGTAGCAATCAGCCCCAGCATTTT. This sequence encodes CASSRTVGGSNQPQHF.

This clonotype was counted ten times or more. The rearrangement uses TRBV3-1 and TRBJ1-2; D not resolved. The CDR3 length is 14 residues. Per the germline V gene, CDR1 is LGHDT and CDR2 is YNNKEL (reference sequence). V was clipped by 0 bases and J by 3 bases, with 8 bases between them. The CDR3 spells CASSQDKRYYGYTF. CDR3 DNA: TGTGCCAGCAGCCAAGATAAACGCTACTATGGCTACACCTTC.

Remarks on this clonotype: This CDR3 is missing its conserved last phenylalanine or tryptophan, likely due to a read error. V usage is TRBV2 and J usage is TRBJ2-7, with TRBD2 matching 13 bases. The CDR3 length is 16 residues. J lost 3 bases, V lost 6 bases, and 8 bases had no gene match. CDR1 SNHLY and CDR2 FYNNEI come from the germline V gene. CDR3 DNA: TGTGCCAGCAGCCATGGACTAGCGGGGGCTCGCTACGAGCAGTACCTC. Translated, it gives CASSHGLAGARYEQYL.

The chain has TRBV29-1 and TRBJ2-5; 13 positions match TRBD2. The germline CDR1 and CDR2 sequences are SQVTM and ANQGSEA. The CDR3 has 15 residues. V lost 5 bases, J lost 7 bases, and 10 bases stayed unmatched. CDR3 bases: TGCAGCGTTACCGGGACTAGCGGGGTGGGGGGGACCCAGTACTTC. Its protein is CSVTGTSGVGGTQYF.

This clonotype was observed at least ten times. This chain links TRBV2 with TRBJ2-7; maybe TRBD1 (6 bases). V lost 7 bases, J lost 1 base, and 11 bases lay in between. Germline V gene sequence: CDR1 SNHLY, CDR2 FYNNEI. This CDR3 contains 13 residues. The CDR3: CASTTGGSYEQYF. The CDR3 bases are TGTGCCAGCACGACAGGCGGATCCTACGAGCAGTACTTC.

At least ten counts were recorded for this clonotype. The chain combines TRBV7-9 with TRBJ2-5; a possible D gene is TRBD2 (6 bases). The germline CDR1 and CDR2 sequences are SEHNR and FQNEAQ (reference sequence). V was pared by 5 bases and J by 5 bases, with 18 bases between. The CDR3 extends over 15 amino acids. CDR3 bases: TGTGCCAGCAGCCTTAGGCGGGGCCACGGGGAGACCCAGTACTTC. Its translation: CASSLRRGHGETQYF.

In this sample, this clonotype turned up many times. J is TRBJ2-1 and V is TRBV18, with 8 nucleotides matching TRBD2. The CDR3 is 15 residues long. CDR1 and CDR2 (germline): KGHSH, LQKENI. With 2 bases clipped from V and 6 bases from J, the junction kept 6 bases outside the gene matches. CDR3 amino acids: CASSPSGGGTNEQFF. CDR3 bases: TGTGCCAGCTCACCATCGGGGGGGGGTACCAATGAGCAGTTCTTC.

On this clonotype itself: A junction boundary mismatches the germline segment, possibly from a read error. For the CDR3, the DNA is TGTGCCAGCAGTGAGTTGACAATTCCGAACACCGAAGCTTTCTTC. It yields the protein CASSELTIPNTEAFF. The rearrangement joins TRBV2 to TRBJ1-1; D is unclear. CDR3 size: 15 residues. Germline CDR1 is SNHLY and CDR2 is FYNNEI.

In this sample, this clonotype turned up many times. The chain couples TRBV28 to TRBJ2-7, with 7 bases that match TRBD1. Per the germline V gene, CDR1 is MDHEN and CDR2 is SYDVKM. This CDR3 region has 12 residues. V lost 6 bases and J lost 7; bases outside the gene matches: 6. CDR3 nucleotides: TGTGCCAGCAGGGAAGGGGGCGGAGAGCAGTACTTC. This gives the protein CASREGGGEQYF. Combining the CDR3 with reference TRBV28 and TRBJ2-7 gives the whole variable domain DVKVTQSSRYLVKRTGEKVFLECVQDMDHENMFWYRQDPGLGLRLIYFSYDVKMKEKGDIPEGYSVSREKKERFSLILESASTNQTSMYLCASREGGGEQYFGPGTRLTVT.

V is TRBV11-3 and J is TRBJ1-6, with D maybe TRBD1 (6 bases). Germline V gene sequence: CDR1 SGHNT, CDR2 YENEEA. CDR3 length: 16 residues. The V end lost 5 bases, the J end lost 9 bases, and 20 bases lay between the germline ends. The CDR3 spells CASSVRFPGQTSPLHF. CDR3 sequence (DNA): TGTGCCAGCAGCGTAAGATTTCCGGGACAAACTTCACCCCTCCACTTT.

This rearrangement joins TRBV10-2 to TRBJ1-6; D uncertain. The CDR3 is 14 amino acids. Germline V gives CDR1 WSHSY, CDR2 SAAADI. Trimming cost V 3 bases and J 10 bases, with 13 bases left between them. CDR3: CASSDEGTGSPLHF. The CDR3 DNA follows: TGCGCCAGCAGTGACGAGGGTACGGGGTCACCCCTCCACTTT.

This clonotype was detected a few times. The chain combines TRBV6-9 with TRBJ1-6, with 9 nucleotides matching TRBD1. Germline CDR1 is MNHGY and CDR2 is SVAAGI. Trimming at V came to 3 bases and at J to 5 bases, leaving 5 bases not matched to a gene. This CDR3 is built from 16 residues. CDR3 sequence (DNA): TGTGCCAGCAGTTACCTACAGGGGGCTGATAATTCACCCCTCCACTTT. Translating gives CASSYLQGADNSPLHF.

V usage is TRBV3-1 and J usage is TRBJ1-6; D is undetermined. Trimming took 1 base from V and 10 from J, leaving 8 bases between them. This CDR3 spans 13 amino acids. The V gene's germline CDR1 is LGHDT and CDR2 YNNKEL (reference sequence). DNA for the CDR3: TGTGCCAGCAGCCAAGTTCGCGCGTCACCCCTCCACTTT. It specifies CASSQVRASPLHF.

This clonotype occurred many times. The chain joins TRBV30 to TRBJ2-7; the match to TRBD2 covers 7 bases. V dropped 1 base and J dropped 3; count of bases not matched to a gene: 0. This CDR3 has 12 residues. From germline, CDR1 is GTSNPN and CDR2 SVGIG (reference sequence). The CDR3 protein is CAWSASGYEQYF. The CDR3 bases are TGTGCCTGGAGTGCTAGCGGCTACGAGCAGTACTTC.

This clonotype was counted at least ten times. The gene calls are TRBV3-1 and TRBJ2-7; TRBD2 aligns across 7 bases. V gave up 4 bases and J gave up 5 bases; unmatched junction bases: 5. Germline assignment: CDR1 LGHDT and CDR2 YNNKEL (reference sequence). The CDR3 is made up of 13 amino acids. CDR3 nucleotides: TGTGCCAGCAGCCCCGGACTAGGAAACGAGCAGTACTTC. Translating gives CASSPGLGNEQYF.